The source of this TCR beta chain is a study of cytomegalovirus exposure and HLA in healthy donors. Concerning this clone: Antigen specificity is unknown. Within the sample, other DNA sequences also encode this same CDR3.

The V gene end was trimmed by 7 bases and the J gene end by 5 bases; junction bases not matched to a gene: 11. CDR3 length: 17 residues. The germline gives CDR1 SGHAT, CDR2 FQNNGV. Study-level results: Highest at DRB1 and lowest at HLA-C, TCR association rates differed among HLA loci in a later analysis. The authors enumerated over 150 TCR beta chains as linked to cytomegalovirus.

Primers: 60 Vbeta forward and 13 Jbeta reverse. Assay: immunoSEQ multiplex PCR; the TCRdb copy retains only in-frame clones and omits some. This table holds about 160,000 clones, 75% to 85% found once. This chain links TRBV11-2 with TRBJ2-5; 15 nucleotides match TRBD2. Sequencing was done on a sample of PBMCs. The source of this sequence is a middle-aged man in good health and CMV-seropositive. This CDR3 reads CASNDPGLAGGGETQYF. DNA of the CDR3: TGTGCCAGCAACGATCCGGGACTAGCGGGGGGTGGGGAGACCCAGTACTTC. Filled out from reference TRBV11-2 and TRBJ2-5, the complete variable domain reads EAGVAQSPRYKIIEKRQSVAFWCNPISGHATLYWYQQILGQGPKLLIQFQNNGVVDDSQLPKDRFSAERLKGVDSTLKIQPAKLEDSAVYLCASNDPGLAGGGETQYFGPGTRLLVL.